This is a list of T cell receptor beta chains from one sample in a study of blood T cell repertoires in COVID-19. Clones were read by immunoSEQ multiplex PCR, and TCRdb kept only the in-frame ones, dropping some. Found here are about 170,000 clones, around four fifths of them singletons; the top ten hold approximately 19%. The sequencing input was peripheral blood. Receptors were obtained from a woman between 65 and 79 years old who had recovered from COVID-19. Each CDR3 is given with its conserved first and last residue. The order of the fields is J gene, clone size, D gene, V gene, CDR3 protein, CDR3 DNA. The D gene is left open where the match is weak. Expanded clones get a size class; other rows say once, few or many, or leave the size out.

>TRBJ1-4|NA|NA|TRBV29-1
CSAEDSHEKLFF
TGCAGCGCCGAGGACAGCCATGAAAAACTGTTTTTT
>TRBJ1-1|NA|TRBD1|TRBV15
CATSRGPAAGGRVTEAFF
TGTGCCACCAGCAGAGGGCCCGCGGCAGGGGGCCGGGTTACTGAAGCTTTCTTT
>TRBJ2-1|NA|TRBD2|TRBV19
CASSLAPGLAGGSSYNEQFF
TGTGCCAGTAGCCTCGCGCCGGGACTAGCGGGAGGGAGCTCCTACAATGAGCAGTTCTTC
>TRBJ1-1|NA|TRBD1|TRBV18
CASSPWAGGNTEAFF
TGTGCCAGCTCACCATGGGCAGGGGGGAACACTGAAGCTTTCTTT
>TRBJ1-3|NA|NA|TRBV28
CASTPWARRSGNTIYF
TGTGCCAGCACCCCCTGGGCACGGCGATCTGGAAACACCATATATTTT
>TRBJ2-7|NA|NA|TRBV4-2
CASSPTPGTDRSYEQYF
TGTGCCAGCAGCCCCACCCCGGGGACCGACAGGAGCTACGAGCAGTACTTC
>TRBJ2-7|NA|TRBD1|TRBV6-1
CASSDLGQGLDEQYF
TGTGCCAGCAGTGACCTGGGACAGGGGCTGGACGAGCAGTACTTC
>TRBJ1-1|NA|NA|TRBV18
CASSPEREAFF
TGTGCCAGCTCACCAGAGAGGGAGGCTTTCTTT
>TRBJ1-2|NA|NA|TRBV7-8
CASSPLPTQEWGYTF
TGTGCCAGCAGCCCTCTTCCAACACAGGAGTGGGGCTACACCTTC
>TRBJ1-1|NA|NA|TRBV13
CASSLGLMNTEAFF
TGTGCCAGCAGCTTAGGACTCATGAACACTGAAGCTTTCTTT
>TRBJ2-2|NA|TRBD2|TRBV4-1
CASSPLGLAGAPGTGELFF
TGCGCCAGCAGCCCCCTAGGACTAGCGGGAGCCCCGGGCACCGGGGAGCTGTTTTTT
>TRBJ2-2|NA|TRBD2|TRBV9
CASSPRGSGRRGTGELFF
TGTGCCAGCAGCCCCCGTGGTAGCGGGAGACGGGGCACCGGGGAGCTGTTTTTT
>TRBJ2-3|NA|TRBD2|TRBV12-5
CASGPPGGWVTYTQYF
TGTGCTAGTGGTCCCCCGGGGGGTTGGGTCACCTATACGCAGTATTTT
>TRBJ2-7|NA|TRBD2|TRBV13
CASSFPPGLASSYEQYF
TGTGCCAGCAGCTTTCCCCCGGGACTAGCGTCTTCCTACGAGCAGTACTTC
>TRBJ1-2|NA|TRBD1|TRBV7-2
CASSPLRTGRSYTF
TGTGCCAGCAGCCCTCTCCGGACAGGGAGAAGCTACACCTTC
>TRBJ2-1|once|TRBD2|TRBV11-3
CASSLGLAGALDNEQFF
TGTGCCAGCAGCTTAGGTCTAGCGGGAGCCTTGGACAATGAGCAGTTCTTC
>TRBJ1-2|NA|TRBD1|TRBV9
CASSVDPGQRIYGYTF
TGTGCCAGCAGCGTAGACCCGGGACAGCGAATCTATGGCTACACCTTC
>TRBJ1-1|NA|TRBD1|TRBV28
CASSSPAPDRGRGTEAFF
TGTGCCAGCAGTTCCCCCGCCCCAGACAGGGGGCGAGGGACTGAAGCTTTCTTT
>TRBJ2-5|NA|TRBD1|TRBV27
CASSNRQGLRQVEETQYF
TGTGCCAGCAGTAACAGACAGGGGCTAAGGCAGGTTGAAGAGACCCAGTACTTC
>TRBJ2-1|once|TRBD2|TRBV9
CASNGGDPNNEQFF
TGTGCCAGCAATGGGGGGGACCCTAACAATGAGCAGTTCTTC
>TRBJ2-5|NA|NA|TRBV7-2
CASSLGIPSAGAETQYF
TGTGCCAGCAGCTTAGGAATCCCCTCGGCAGGGGCAGAGACCCAGTACTTC
>TRBJ2-3|NA|NA|TRBV7-3
CASSQGQGTDTQYF
TGTGCCAGCAGCCAGGGGCAAGGCACAGATACGCAGTATTTT
>TRBJ2-7|NA|NA|TRBV5-1
CASSLGLADSSYEQYF
TGCGCCAGCAGCTTGGGGCTAGCCGATAGCTCCTACGAGCAGTACTTC
>TRBJ1-1|many|TRBD1|TRBV29-1
CSVNEQGLSEAFF
TGCAGCGTGAACGAACAGGGGTTGAGTGAAGCTTTCTTT
>TRBJ2-7|NA|TRBD1|TRBV29-1
CSATPGTGAYEQYF
TGCAGCGCAACCCCCGGGACAGGGGCCTACGAGCAGTACTTC
>TRBJ1-5|NA|NA|TRBV5-4
CASSREGGQPQHF
TGTGCCAGCAGCCGGGAGGGGGGTCAGCCCCAGCATTTT
>TRBJ1-4|NA|NA|TRBV7-2
CASTGETGTNEKLFF
TGTGCCAGCACCGGCGAAACGGGGACTAATGAAAAACTGTTTTTT
>TRBJ2-2|few|TRBD1|TRBV5-8
CASSSGTGEAGELFF
TGTGCCAGCAGCTCGGGGACAGGGGAAGCCGGGGAGCTGTTTTTT
>TRBJ2-1|NA|NA|TRBV7-3
CASSPWATSSYNEQFF
TGTGCCAGCAGCCCCTGGGCAACAAGCTCCTACAATGAGCAGTTCTTC
>TRBJ2-2|NA|NA|TRBV5-4
CASSSSLRGAGELFF
TGTGCCAGCAGCTCCTCACTCAGGGGGGCCGGGGAGCTGTTTTTT
>TRBJ2-2|NA|NA|TRBV4-1
CASSKQVNTGELFF
TGCGCCAGCAGTAAACAGGTGAACACCGGGGAGCTGTTTTTT
>TRBJ1-1|NA|NA|TRBV9
CASSGGRGDDTEAFF
TGTGCCAGCAGCGGTGGGCGGGGAGACGACACTGAAGCTTTCTTT
>TRBJ2-1|NA|TRBD2|TRBV5-1
CASSLGPLAGVNEQFF
TGCGCCAGCAGCTTGGGTCCTCTAGCGGGTGTTAATGAGCAGTTCTTC
>TRBJ2-7|NA|TRBD2|TRBV12-3/TRBV12-4
CASRMLGRDEQYF
TGTGCCAGCAGGATGTTAGGGAGGGACGAGCAGTACTTC
>TRBJ1-2|NA|NA|TRBV2
CASTRPTGNYGYTF
TGTGCCAGCACTCGACCGACAGGAAACTATGGCTACACCTTC
>TRBJ1-1|NA|NA|TRBV3-1/TRBV3-2
CASSQGTEAFF
TGTGCCAGCAGTCAGGGCACTGAAGCTTTCTTT
>TRBJ1-1|NA|TRBD1|TRBV5-4
CASTPGDRDAEAFF
TGTGCCAGCACCCCCGGGGACAGGGATGCTGAAGCTTTCTTT
>TRBJ2-3|NA|TRBD2|TRBV7-9
CASSLGTSPHPREYF
TGTGCCAGCAGCTTGGGGACTAGCCCCCACCCACGGGAGTATTTT
>TRBJ1-2|once|NA|TRBV19
CASSIFFSQGNNYGYTF
TGTGCCAGTAGTATTTTTTTCTCGCAGGGAAATAACTATGGCTACACCTTC
>TRBJ2-5|NA|NA|TRBV29-1
CSVEGWRAGNQETQYF
TGCAGCGTTGAGGGCTGGCGGGCCGGGAACCAAGAGACCCAGTACTTC